These 20 T cell receptor beta chains originate from one sample sequenced in a study of cytomegalovirus exposure and HLA in healthy donors. Primers: 60 Vbeta forward and 13 Jbeta reverse. The data were produced by immunoSEQ multiplex PCR, yet TCRdb's version contains in-frame clones alone and is incomplete. The sample has 55,000 or so clones; the top ten hold 10% to 15%. What was sequenced was PBMCs. Source of these receptors: a woman in her twenties or thirties in good health and CMV-seropositive.

The chain couples TRBV9 to TRBJ2-7; 9 bases agree with TRBD2. There are 13 residues in the CDR3. The germline gives CDR1 SGDLS, CDR2 YYNGEE. V gave up 3 bases and J gave up 7 bases; unmatched junction bases: 5. The CDR3: CASSGLAEQEQYF. CDR3 nucleotides: TGTGCCAGCAGCGGACTAGCGGAGCAAGAGCAGTACTTC.

This sequence joins TRBV30 and TRBJ2-7; D may be TRBD2 (6 bases). Germline CDR1 GTSNPN, CDR2 SVGIG (reference sequence). This CDR3 has 17 amino acids. V was pared by 5 bases and J by 0 bases, with 23 bases between. CDR3 nucleotide sequence: TGTGCCTGGTACAAGGGCGCCCGGGAGCGGAGCTCCTACGAGCAGTACTTC. Translation gives CAWYKGARERSSYEQYF.

The chain carries TRBV27 and TRBJ2-7; TRBD2 matches at 12 bases. The CDR3 totals 15 residues. After removal of 6 bases from V and 6 bases from J, the junction contained 9 bases not matched to a gene. CDR1 is MNHEY and CDR2 is SMNVEV in the germline V gene (reference sequence). This chain's CDR3 is CASRLAGGPRSEQYF. The CDR3 region has the DNA TGTGCCAGCAGGCTAGCGGGAGGGCCAAGATCCGAGCAGTACTTC.

This rearrangement joins TRBV28 to TRBJ2-7; D not resolved. CDR1 and CDR2 (germline): MDHEN, SYDVKM. The CDR3 consists of 11 residues. Deletions cut 5 bases from V and 3 bases from J, with 5 bases between. The CDR3: CASSLLYEQYF. The CDR3 DNA is TGTGCCAGCAGTCTACTCTACGAGCAGTACTTC.

The chain combines TRBV5-1 with TRBJ1-2; 8 bases map to TRBD1. Losses at the gene ends were 2 bases for V and 4 bases for J; bases not matched to a gene: 7. Germline V CDR1 and CDR2: SGHRS, YFSETQ. The CDR3 is 15 amino acids. The DNA for the CDR3 is TGCGCCAGCAGCTTAAGACAGGGGACGAGCTATGGCTACACCTTC. This translates into CASSLRQGTSYGYTF.

The V gene is TRBV6-5, the J gene TRBJ2-2; D is ambiguous. CDR3 length: 14 residues. V was clipped by 0 bases and J by 1 base, with 3 bases between them. CDR1 MNHEY and CDR2 SVGAGI come from the germline V gene. In DNA, the CDR3 is TGTGCCAGCAGTTACTCCCTGAACACCGGGGAGCTGTTTTTT. Its protein is CASSYSLNTGELFF.

To note about this clone: The junction and the germline gene differ at one end; a read error may be behind it. Other DNA sequences within the sample encode an identical CDR3. The chain employs TRBV30 and TRBJ1-6; TRBD1 might be the D (5 bases). This CDR3 is built from 14 residues. Looked up from germline, CDR1 is GTSNPN and CDR2 is SVGIG (reference sequence). DNA for the CDR3: TGTGCCTGGAGTGGCAGGGCGACTGATTCACCCCTACACTTT. Translation gives CAWSGRATDSPLHF. Full variable domain (missing parts from reference TRBV30 and TRBJ1-6): SQTIHQWPATLVQPVGSPLSLECTVEGTSNPNLYWYRQAAGRGLQLLFYSVGIGQISSEVPQNLSASRPQDRQFILSSKKLLLSDSGFYLCAWSGRATDSPLHFGNGTRLTVT.

The chain carries TRBV5-1 and TRBJ1-1; D might be TRBD1 (6 bases). V lost 4 bases, J lost 4 bases, and 14 bases lay in between. This CDR3 has 14 amino acids. CDR1 is SGHRS, CDR2 YFSETQ, per germline. The DNA for the CDR3 is TGCGCCAGCAGCCGGAGCGGGGGCGCCACTGAAGCTTTCTTT. Protein product: CASSRSGGATEAFF. Using reference TRBV5-1 and TRBJ1-1 for the parts outside the CDR3, the full variable domain is KAGVTQTPRYLIKTRGQQVTLSCSPISGHRSVSWYQQTPGQGLQFLFEYFSETQRNKGNFPGRFSGRQFSNSRSEMNVSTLELGDSALYLCASSRSGGATEAFFGQGTRLTVV.

This CDR3 reads CASRKREKGNEQFF. The CDR3 nucleotides are TGTGCCAGCAGGAAACGGGAGAAGGGGAATGAGCAGTTCTTC. The rearrangement joins TRBV6-1 to TRBJ2-1; D perhaps matches TRBD2 (6 bases). This CDR3 is built from 14 residues. Trimming took 6 bases from V and 7 from J, leaving 16 bases between them. Germline CDR1 is MNHNS and CDR2 is SASEGT.

The rearrangement uses TRBV25-1 and TRBJ1-1, with 9 bases fitting TRBD1. The CDR3 loop spans 13 amino acids. Trimming took 6 bases from V and 4 from J; bases not matched to a gene: 3. Looked up from germline, CDR1 is MGHDK and CDR2 is SYGVNS. The CDR3 loop is CASSATGGTEAFF. Here the CDR3 DNA reads TGTGCCAGCAGCGCGACAGGGGGCACTGAAGCTTTCTTT.

The V gene is TRBV6-5, the J gene TRBJ2-7, with D uncertain. CDR1 is MNHEY and CDR2 is SVGAGI in the germline V gene. The CDR3 has 12 residues. The V end lost 0 bases, the J end lost 7 bases, and 7 bases lay between the germline ends. CDR3: CASSYSSGEQYF. The CDR3 DNA reads as TGTGCCAGCAGTTACTCTTCGGGTGAGCAGTACTTC.

Comments on this clone: A read error may produce the germline difference seen at one junction end. V is TRBV7-7 and J is TRBJ1-3, with no clear D. This CDR3 region has 14 residues. CDR1 and CDR2 from the germline V gene are SSHAT and FNYEAQ (reference sequence). This CDR3 reads CASSPDNSGNTIYF. The CDR3 DNA reads as TGTGCTAGCAGCCCCGACAACTCTGGAAACACCATATATTTT. Drawing the rest from reference TRBV7-7 and TRBJ1-3, the complete variable domain is GAGVSQSPRYKVTKRGQDVTLRCDPISSHATLYWYQQALGQGPEFLTYFNYEAQPDKSGLPSDRFSAERPEGSISTLTIQRTEQRDSAMYRCASSPDNSGNTIYFGEGSWLTVV.

The gene calls are TRBV19 and TRBJ1-5, with D possibly matching TRBD1 (6 bases). CDR3 length: 15 residues. CDR1 is LNHDA, CDR2 SQIVND, per germline (reference sequence). Trimming shortened V by 5 bases and J by 1 base, and 12 bases separated the two germline ends. This CDR3 is CASSPQTGSNQPQHF. CDR3 sequence (DNA): TGTGCCAGTAGTCCTCAAACAGGGAGCAATCAGCCCCAGCATTTT.

The V call is TRBV5-8, the J call TRBJ1-5, with 8 nucleotides matching TRBD1. The CDR3 covers 14 residues. The junction had 2 bases not matched to a gene; V was cut back by 0 bases and J by 6 bases. Germline V gives CDR1 SGHTS, CDR2 YDEGEE. The CDR3 loop is CASSLGQGFQPQHF. In DNA, the CDR3 is TGTGCCAGCAGCTTGGGACAGGGGTTTCAGCCCCAGCATTTT.

The chain combines TRBV6-1 with TRBJ2-7; unclear D gene. Per the germline V gene, CDR1 is MNHNS and CDR2 is SASEGT. This CDR3 comprises 14 residues. Trimming stripped 1 base from V and 3 bases from J, with 10 bases between. The CDR3 DNA sequence: TGTGCCAGCAGTGAAGTTAGAATTGTCTACGAGCAGTACTTC. Translated: CASSEVRIVYEQYF.

This sequence joins TRBV6-1 and TRBJ2-5; possible D gene TRBD1, 5 bases. With the DNA end fitting TRBJ2-7 better, the J assignment may be wrong. The CDR3 is 11 residues long. CDR1 and CDR2 from the germline V gene are MNHNS and SASEGT. The CDR3 loop is CATDTGDEQYF. DNA for the CDR3: TGTGCCACCGACACAGGTGACGAGCAGTACTTC.

V usage is TRBV6-5 and J usage is TRBJ1-2; 10 bases line up with TRBD1. The CDR3 length is 15 residues. V gave up 4 bases and J gave up 3 bases; unmatched junction bases: 5. Germline V CDR1 and CDR2: MNHEY, SVGAGI. The CDR3 loop is CASSSTGTGDYGYTF. In nucleotides, the CDR3 is TGTGCCAGCAGTTCTACCGGGACAGGGGACTATGGCTACACCTTC.

This chain joins TRBV29-1 and TRBJ2-3; D may be TRBD1 (6 bases). CDR3 length: 14 residues. V lost 6 bases and J lost 3, with 16 bases in between. Germline V gene lookup returns CDR1 SQVTM and CDR2 ANQGSEA. As DNA, the CDR3 is TGCAGCGTGCAGGGGAGAGCGGTGACAGATACGCAGTATTTT. Its protein product is CSVQGRAVTDTQYF.

This chain joins TRBV5-1 and TRBJ2-3; 9 bases are a match to TRBD1. This CDR3 contains 14 residues. V lost 5 bases and J lost 5; bases outside the gene matches: 6. Germline-derived CDR1 and CDR2 are SGHRS and YFSETQ. The CDR3 here is CASRDRGLVDTQYF. Written as DNA, the CDR3 is TGCGCCAGCAGGGACAGGGGATTGGTAGATACGCAGTATTTT.

J is TRBJ2-7 and V is TRBV29-1; 8 nucleotides agree with TRBD2. CDR1 and CDR2 from the germline V gene are SQVTM and ANQGSEA. The CDR3 loop spans 15 amino acids. Trimming took 6 bases from V and 0 from J; bases not matched to a gene: 10. Here the CDR3 DNA reads TGCAGCGTCGCCAGCGGGCGGGGGGCCTCCTACGAGCAGTACTTC. It yields the protein CSVASGRGASYEQYF.